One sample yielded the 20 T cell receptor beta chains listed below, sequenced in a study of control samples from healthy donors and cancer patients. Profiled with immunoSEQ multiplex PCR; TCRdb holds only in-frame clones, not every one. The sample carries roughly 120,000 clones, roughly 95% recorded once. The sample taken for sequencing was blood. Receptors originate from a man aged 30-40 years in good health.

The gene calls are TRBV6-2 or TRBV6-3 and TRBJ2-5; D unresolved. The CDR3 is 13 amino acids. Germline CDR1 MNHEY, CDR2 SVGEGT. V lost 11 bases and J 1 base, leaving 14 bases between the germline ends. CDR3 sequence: CAGRSESQETQYF. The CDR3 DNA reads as TGTGCCGGCCGTTCGGAGTCCCAAGAGACCCAGTACTTC.

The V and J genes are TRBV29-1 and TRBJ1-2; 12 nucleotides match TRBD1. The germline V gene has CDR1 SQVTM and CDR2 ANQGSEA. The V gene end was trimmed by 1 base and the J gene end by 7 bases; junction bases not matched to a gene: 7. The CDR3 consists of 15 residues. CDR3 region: CSVEARGQGALGYTF. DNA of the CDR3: TGCAGCGTTGAAGCCCGGGGACAGGGGGCGCTTGGCTACACCTTC.

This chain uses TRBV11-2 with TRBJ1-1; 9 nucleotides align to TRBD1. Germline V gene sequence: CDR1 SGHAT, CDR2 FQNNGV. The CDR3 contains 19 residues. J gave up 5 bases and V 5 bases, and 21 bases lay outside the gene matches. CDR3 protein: CASSAPGTGRIRGSTEAFF. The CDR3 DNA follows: TGTGCCAGCAGCGCCCCCGGGACAGGGCGTATCAGAGGAAGTACTGAAGCTTTCTTT.

The CDR3 protein is CASSQGGAAFF. For the CDR3, the DNA is TGTGCCAGCAGCCAAGGCGGGGCAGCTTTCTTT. V and J are TRBV3-1 (or the pseudogene TRBV3-2) and TRBJ1-1; D possibly corresponds to TRBD1 (5 bases). The CDR3 totals 11 residues. The V end was cut by 1 base, the J end by 10 bases, with 7 bases between. The germline V gene encodes CDR1 LGHDT and CDR2 YNNKEL (reference sequence).

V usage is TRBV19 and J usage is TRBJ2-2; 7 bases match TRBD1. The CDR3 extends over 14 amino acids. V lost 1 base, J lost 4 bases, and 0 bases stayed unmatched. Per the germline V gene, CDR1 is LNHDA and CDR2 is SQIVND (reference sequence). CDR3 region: CASSIAGGTGELFF. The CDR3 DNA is TGTGCCAGTAGTATAGCAGGGGGCACCGGGGAGCTGTTTTTT.

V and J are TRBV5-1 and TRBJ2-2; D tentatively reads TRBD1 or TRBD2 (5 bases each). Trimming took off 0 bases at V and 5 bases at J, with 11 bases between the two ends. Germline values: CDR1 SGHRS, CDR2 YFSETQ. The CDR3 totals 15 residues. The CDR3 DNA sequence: TGCGCCAGCAGCTTGGGGGACCCAGCGACCGGGGAGCTGTTTTTT. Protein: CASSLGDPATGELFF.

CDR3 bases: TGTGCCAGCAGCCAAGCTGGGGTTGAGGCCTATAATTCACCCCTCCACTTT. The encoded protein is CASSQAGVEAYNSPLHF. The chain employs TRBV4-2 and TRBJ1-6; D remains ambiguous. Deletions cut 1 base from V and 2 bases from J, with 12 bases between. Germline V gene lookup returns CDR1 LGHNA and CDR2 YNFKEQ. The CDR3 length is 17 residues.

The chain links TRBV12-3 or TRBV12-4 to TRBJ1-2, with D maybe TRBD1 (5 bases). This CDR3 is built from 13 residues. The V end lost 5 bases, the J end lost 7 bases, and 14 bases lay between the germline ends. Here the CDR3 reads CASSLGTISGYTF. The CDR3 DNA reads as TGTGCCAGCAGTCTCGGGACGATATCTGGCTACACCTTC.

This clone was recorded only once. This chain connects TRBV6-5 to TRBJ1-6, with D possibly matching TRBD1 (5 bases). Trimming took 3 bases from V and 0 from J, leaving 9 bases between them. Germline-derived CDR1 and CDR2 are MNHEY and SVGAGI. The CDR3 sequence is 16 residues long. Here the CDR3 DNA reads TGTGCCAGCAGTTATGGGGGAAACTCCTATAATTCACCCCTCCACTTT. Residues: CASSYGGNSYNSPLHF.

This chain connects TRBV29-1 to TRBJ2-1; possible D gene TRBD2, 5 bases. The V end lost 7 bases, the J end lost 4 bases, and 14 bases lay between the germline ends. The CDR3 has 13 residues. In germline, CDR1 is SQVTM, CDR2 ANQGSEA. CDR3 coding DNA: TGCAGCGGAGCAGACGGGGTTTACAATGAGCAGTTCTTC. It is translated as CSGADGVYNEQFF.

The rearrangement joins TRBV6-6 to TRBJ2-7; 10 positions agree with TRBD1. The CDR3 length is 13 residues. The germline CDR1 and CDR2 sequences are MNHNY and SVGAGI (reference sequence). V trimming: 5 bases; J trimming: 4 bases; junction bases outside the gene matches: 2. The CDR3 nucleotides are TGTGCCAGCAGTGACAGGGGGCGGTACGAGCAGTACTTC. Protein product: CASSDRGRYEQYF.

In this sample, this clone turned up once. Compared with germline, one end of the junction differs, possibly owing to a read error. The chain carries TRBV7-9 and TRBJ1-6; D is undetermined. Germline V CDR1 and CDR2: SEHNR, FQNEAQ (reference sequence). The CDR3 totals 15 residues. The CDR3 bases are TGTGCCAGCAGCTTAGACAGCCCCTACAATTCACCCCTCCACTTT. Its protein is CASSLDSPYNSPLHF.

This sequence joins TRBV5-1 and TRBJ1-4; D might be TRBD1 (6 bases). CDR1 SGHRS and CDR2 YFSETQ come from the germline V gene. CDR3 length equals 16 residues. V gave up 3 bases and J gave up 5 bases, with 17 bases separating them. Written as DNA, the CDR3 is TGCGCCAGCAGCTCCGGGACATCCCAAAAAAATGAAAAACTGTTTTTT. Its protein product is CASSSGTSQKNEKLFF.

The CDR3 bases are TGTGCCAGCAGTTTCTCTCACTTCGACAGCACTGAAGCTTTCTTT. Amino acids: CASSFSHFDSTEAFF. The J gene is TRBJ1-1, the V gene TRBV6-5, with D perhaps matching TRBD1 (5 bases). Germline V gene lookup returns CDR1 MNHEY and CDR2 SVGAGI. This CDR3 contains 15 residues. Trimming shortened V by 4 bases and J by 4 bases, and 16 bases separated the two germline ends.

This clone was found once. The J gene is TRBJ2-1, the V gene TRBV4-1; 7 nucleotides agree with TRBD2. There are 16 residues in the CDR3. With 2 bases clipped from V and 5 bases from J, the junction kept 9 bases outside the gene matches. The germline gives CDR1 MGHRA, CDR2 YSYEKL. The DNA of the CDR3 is TGCGCCAGCAGCCAACTCGGGGGGAGTTACCACAATGAGCAGTTCTTC. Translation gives CASSQLGGSYHNEQFF.

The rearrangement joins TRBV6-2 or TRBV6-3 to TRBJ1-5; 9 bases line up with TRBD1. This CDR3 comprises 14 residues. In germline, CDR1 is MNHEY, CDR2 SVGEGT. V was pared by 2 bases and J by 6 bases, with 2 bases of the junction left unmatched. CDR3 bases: TGTGCCAGCAGTTACAGGACAGGGGTTCAGCCCCAGCATTTT. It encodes CASSYRTGVQPQHF.

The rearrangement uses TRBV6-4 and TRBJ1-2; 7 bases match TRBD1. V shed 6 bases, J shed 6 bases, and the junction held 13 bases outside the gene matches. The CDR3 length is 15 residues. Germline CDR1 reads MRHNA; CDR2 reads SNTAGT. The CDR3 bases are TGTGCCAGCAGAGACGACAGGGTATATCCGGATGGCTACACCTTC. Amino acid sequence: CASRDDRVYPDGYTF.

The CDR3 protein is CASSHPPGSGSDTQYF. In DNA form, the CDR3 reads TGCGCCAGCAGCCATCCCCCGGGGAGCGGATCAGATACGCAGTATTTT. The chain recombines TRBV4-1 with TRBJ2-3; TRBD2 is a possible D gene (5 bases). V was clipped by 3 bases and J by 4 bases, with 17 bases between them. CDR3 size: 16 residues. The germline gives CDR1 MGHRA, CDR2 YSYEKL.

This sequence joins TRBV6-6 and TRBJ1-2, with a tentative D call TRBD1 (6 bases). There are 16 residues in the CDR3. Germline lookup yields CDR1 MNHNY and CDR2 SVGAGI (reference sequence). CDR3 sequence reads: CATEVFGSGDNYGYTF. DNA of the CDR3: TGTGCAACAGAGGTGTTTGGTTCAGGGGATAACTATGGCTACACCTTC.

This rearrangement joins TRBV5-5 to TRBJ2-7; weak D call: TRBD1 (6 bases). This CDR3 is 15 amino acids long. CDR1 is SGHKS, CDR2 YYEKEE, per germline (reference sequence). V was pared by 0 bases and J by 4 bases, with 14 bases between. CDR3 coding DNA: TGTGCCAGCAGCTTGGGTGCAGGGGCGCTTTACGAGCAGTACTTC. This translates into CASSLGAGALYEQYF.